This is a list of T cell receptor beta chains from one sample in a study of T cell changes during pregnancy in multiple sclerosis. TCRdb's copy holds only in-frame clones and misses some; the assay was immunoSEQ multiplex PCR. The table includes under 85,000 clones, about 92% detected once. This material consisted of CD4+ T cells from peripheral blood mononuclear cells, taken before pregnancy. The receptor source for this set is a female donor with multiple sclerosis, enrolled in a pregnancy study. Both conserved end residues are part of each CDR3. Each record gives: V gene, D gene, clone size, J gene, CDR3 protein, CDR3 DNA. The D gene is left open where the match is weak. Not every row has a clone size; where given, it reads once, few, many or a size class.

V: TRBV6-1; D: TRBD1; size: -; J: TRBJ1-1; CDR3: CASSPQRGTGEAFF; DNA: TGTGCCAGCAGTCCCCAAAGGGGGACAGGGGAAGCTTTCTTT
V: TRBV11-3; D: TRBD2; size: -; J: TRBJ2-3; CDR3: CASSYGGTDTQYF; DNA: TGTGCCAGCAGCTACGGGGGGACAGATACGCAGTATTTT
V: TRBV2; D: -; size: -; J: TRBJ2-3; CDR3: CASSLGRGLTDTQYF; DNA: TGTGCCAGCAGTCTCGGGAGGGGGCTGACAGATACGCAGTATTTT
V: TRBV9; D: -; size: -; J: TRBJ1-2; CDR3: CASSVVNSYNYGYTF; DNA: TGTGCCAGCAGCGTAGTTAACAGTTATAACTATGGCTACACCTTC
V: TRBV28; D: TRBD2; size: -; J: TRBJ2-7; CDR3: CASSFGGGRANYEQYF; DNA: TGTGCCAGCAGTTTCGGTGGCGGGAGGGCCAACTACGAGCAGTACTTC
V: TRBV7-3; D: -; size: -; J: TRBJ2-5; CDR3: CASSLMGDFGETQYF; DNA: TGTGCCAGCAGCTTAATGGGTGACTTCGGGGAGACCCAGTACTTC
V: TRBV7-9; D: TRBD2; size: -; J: TRBJ2-1; CDR3: CASSLTSGSRGNEQFF; DNA: TGTGCCAGCAGCTTGACTAGCGGGAGTCGAGGCAATGAGCAGTTCTTC
V: TRBV4-2; D: -; size: -; J: TRBJ1-3; CDR3: CASSQVPRTVGDTIYF; DNA: TGTGCCAGCAGCCAAGTCCCCCGGACAGTCGGAGACACCATATATTTT
V: TRBV6-5; D: -; size: -; J: TRBJ2-1; CDR3: CASIPAGSYNEQFF; DNA: TGTGCCAGCATCCCAGCGGGCTCCTACAATGAGCAGTTCTTC
V: TRBV5-1; D: -; size: -; J: TRBJ2-7; CDR3: CASSLLGGGAYEQYF; DNA: TGCGCCAGCAGCTTGTTGGGTGGCGGAGCCTACGAGCAGTACTTC
V: TRBV5-4; D: TRBD1; size: -; J: TRBJ1-1; CDR3: CASSPGQGRRGTEAFF; DNA: TGTGCCAGCAGCCCAGGACAGGGGCGCAGAGGGACTGAAGCTTTCTTT
V: TRBV5-6; D: -; size: -; J: TRBJ2-7; CDR3: CASHYEQYF; DNA: TGTGCCAGTCACTACGAGCAGTACTTC
V: TRBV19; D: -; size: -; J: TRBJ2-6; CDR3: CASSTYGTGANVLTF; DNA: TGTGCCAGTAGTACCTACGGGACTGGGGCCAACGTCCTGACTTTC
V: TRBV5-6; D: TRBD2; size: -; J: TRBJ2-2; CDR3: CASSPTMVSGAITGELFF; DNA: TGTGCCAGCAGCCCTACTATGGTTAGCGGGGCCATCACCGGGGAGCTGTTTTTT
V: TRBV5-1; D: TRBD2; size: -; J: TRBJ2-7; CDR3: CASSWGGSSYEQYF; DNA: TGCGCCAGCAGCTGGGGGGGATCCTCCTACGAGCAGTACTTC
V: TRBV19; D: -; size: -; J: TRBJ1-1; CDR3: CASSTQRQGLNTEAFF; DNA: TGTGCCAGTAGTACCCAAAGGCAGGGGTTGAACACTGAAGCTTTCTTT
V: TRBV9; D: TRBD1; size: -; J: TRBJ2-5; CDR3: CASSGTGGGGTQYF; DNA: TGTGCCAGCAGCGGAACAGGGGGTGGGGGGACCCAGTACTTC
V: TRBV5-6; D: TRBD2; size: -; J: TRBJ2-4; CDR3: CASSLGGGVNIQYF; DNA: TGTGCCAGCAGCTTGGGCGGGGGGGTAAACATTCAGTACTTC
V: TRBV30; D: TRBD1; size: once; J: TRBJ2-5; CDR3: CAWDQGAAQETQYF; DNA: TGTGCCTGGGATCAGGGGGCGGCTCAAGAGACCCAGTACTTC
V: TRBV19; D: -; size: few; J: TRBJ1-2; CDR3: CASSMNQAYGYTF; DNA: TGTGCCAGTAGTATGAACCAGGCCTATGGCTACACCTTC
V: TRBV19; D: TRBD2; size: -; J: TRBJ2-2; CDR3: CASALTSGETGELFF; DNA: TGTGCCAGTGCCCTCACTAGCGGGGAGACCGGGGAGCTGTTTTTT
V: TRBV5-1; D: TRBD2; size: -; J: TRBJ2-7; CDR3: CASSHDTGTSSYEQYF; DNA: TGCGCCAGCAGCCACGATACCGGGACTAGCTCCTACGAGCAGTACTTC
V: TRBV9; D: TRBD2; size: once; J: TRBJ2-2; CDR3: CASSPRTSGSANTGELFF; DNA: TGTGCCAGCAGCCCCAGGACTAGCGGGAGCGCGAACACCGGGGAGCTGTTTTTT
V: TRBV5-1; D: TRBD1; size: once; J: TRBJ2-3; CDR3: CASSLAGTGVRLTDTQYF; DNA: TGCGCCAGCAGCTTGGCGGGGACAGGGGTCCGTTTAACAGATACGCAGTATTTT
V: TRBV27; D: TRBD2; size: -; J: TRBJ2-7; CDR3: CASTPSGRAHYEQYF; DNA: TGTGCCAGCACCCCTAGCGGGAGAGCCCACTACGAGCAGTACTTC
V: TRBV5-1; D: -; size: -; J: TRBJ2-1; CDR3: CASSLTTSYNEQFF; DNA: TGCGCCAGCAGCTTGACTACTTCCTACAATGAGCAGTTCTTC
V: TRBV9; D: TRBD2; size: -; J: TRBJ2-7; CDR3: CASSVGVAGDSEQYF; DNA: TGTGCCAGCAGCGTAGGGGTAGCGGGAGATTCCGAGCAGTACTTC
V: TRBV30; D: -; size: -; J: TRBJ1-1; CDR3: CAWSRTKTEAFF; DNA: TGTGCCTGGAGTCGAACAAAGACTGAAGCTTTCTTT
V: TRBV30; D: TRBD2; size: once; J: TRBJ2-1; CDR3: CAWSVLASGSSYNEQFF; DNA: TGTGCCTGGAGTGTTTTGGCTAGCGGGAGCTCCTACAATGAGCAGTTCTTC
V: TRBV6-1; D: TRBD1; size: -; J: TRBJ1-1; CDR3: CASSRGQGNTEAFF; DNA: TGTGCCAGCAGCCGTGGACAGGGAAACACTGAAGCTTTCTTT
V: TRBV6-4; D: TRBD2; size: -; J: TRBJ2-1; CDR3: CASSVRAGGGSYNEQFF; DNA: TGTGCCAGCAGTGTCAGGGCGGGAGGAGGTAGTTACAATGAGCAGTTCTTC
V: TRBV2; D: -; size: -; J: TRBJ1-4; CDR3: CASRSGLTNEKLFF; DNA: TGTGCCAGCAGATCGGGACTAACTAATGAAAAACTGTTTTTT
V: TRBV29-1; D: -; size: -; J: TRBJ1-1; CDR3: CSVRARLRENMNTEAFF; DNA: TGCAGCGTGCGGGCGAGGTTGAGGGAAAACATGAACACTGAAGCTTTCTTT
V: TRBV28; D: TRBD1; size: once; J: TRBJ1-5; CDR3: CASSNTGTGNQPQHF; DNA: TGTGCCAGCAGTAATACCGGGACAGGTAATCAGCCCCAGCATTTT
V: TRBV18; D: TRBD1; size: -; J: TRBJ2-7; CDR3: CASSPGTGDHEQYF; DNA: TGTGCCAGCTCACCAGGGACAGGGGACCACGAGCAGTACTTC
V: TRBV11-2; D: TRBD2; size: -; J: TRBJ2-7; CDR3: CASSWDASGYEQYF; DNA: TGTGCCAGCAGCTGGGATGCTAGCGGCTACGAGCAGTACTTC
V: TRBV2; D: TRBD1; size: -; J: TRBJ1-4; CDR3: CASSETGTGNEKLFF; DNA: TGTGCCAGCAGTGAAACCGGGACAGGGAATGAAAAACTGTTTTTT
V: TRBV5-1; D: TRBD1; size: -; J: TRBJ2-7; CDR3: CASRGQGGSYEQYF; DNA: TGCGCCAGCAGGGGACAGGGGGGTTCCTACGAGCAGTACTTC
V: TRBV28; D: TRBD1; size: -; J: TRBJ1-3; CDR3: CASSFHGTGVGNTIYF; DNA: TGTGCCAGCAGTTTCCACGGGACAGGTGTCGGAAACACCATATATTTT
V: TRBV6-1; D: -; size: -; J: TRBJ2-2; CDR3: CASRYRAAGELFF; DNA: TGTGCCAGCAGGTACAGAGCGGCCGGGGAGCTGTTTTTT